This T cell receptor beta chain was recorded in a study of Graves' ophthalmopathy and Graves' hyperthyroidism. This clonotype has only a few counts. Amplification of the TCR beta CDR3 regions used RNA transcripts (as template). HTBI primers were employed in first-round RT-PCR, then a second-round multiplex PCR followed. TCRdb processed the multiplex PCR reads anew with MiXCR; each CDR3 protein has one entry. This table holds a few hundred thousand distinct CDR3 sequences, over 20% found once. This clonotype originated in a woman in her late teens or twenties with stable Graves' hyperthyroidism. The sample was peripheral blood.

CDR3 coding DNA: TGCGCCAGCAGCCAAGACGGGCGGAATGCCGGGGAGCTGTTTTTT. Its protein is CASSQDGRNAGELFF. V gene TRBV4-1 combines with J gene TRBJ2-2; D gene unclear. Germline values: CDR1 MGHRA, CDR2 YSYEKL. V was cut by 0 bases and J by 6 bases, with 11 bases left in between. This CDR3 spans 15 amino acids.